A single sample is the source of the 5 T cell receptor beta chains below, sequenced in a study of T-cell memory formation after mild COVID-19. Each CDR3 protein is one row after TCRdb ran MiXCR on the 5' RACE reads. The data hold about 290,000 distinct CDR3 sequences, with about a sixth observed a single time. Sequencing used PBMCs or a T cell subset sorted from them (not recorded which). These receptors were taken from a man in his late teens or twenties who had mild COVID-19 (a few samples of this study predate the infection). Cell type and time point are not known.

The V call is TRBV7-2, the J call TRBJ2-7; no definite D call. CDR1 and CDR2 (germline): SGHTA, FQGNSA. Trimming pared 5 bases from V and 0 bases from J, leaving 11 bases between. The CDR3 consists of 14 residues. CDR3 nucleotides: TGTGCCAGCAGCCCAGTGGGGTACTCCTACGAGCAGTACTTC. Amino acid sequence: CASSPVGYSYEQYF. Full variable domain (rest looked up from reference TRBV7-2 and TRBJ2-7): GAGVSQSPSNKVTEKGKDVELRCDPISGHTALYWYRQSLGQGLEFLIYFQGNSAPDKSGLPSDRFSAERTGGSVSTLTIQRTQQEDSAVYLCASSPVGYSYEQYFGPGTRLTVT.

This chain uses TRBV6-2 or TRBV6-3 with TRBJ1-1; D uncertain. There are 13 residues in the CDR3. Germline V gene sequence: CDR1 MNHEY, CDR2 SVGEGT. With 3 bases removed from V and 6 bases from J, the gap between germline ends came to 11 bases. CDR3 sequence reads: CASSYHSVPEAFF. CDR3 DNA sequence: TGTGCCAGCAGTTATCATTCGGTTCCTGAAGCTTTCTTT.

This clonotype has more than one count but fewer than ten. The V gene is TRBV29-1, the J gene TRBJ2-7; TRBD1 or TRBD2 may be the D gene (6 bases each). This CDR3 contains 14 residues. Germline V gene data show CDR1 as SQVTM and CDR2 as ANQGSEA. Trimming took off 2 bases at V and 3 bases at J, with 14 bases between the two ends. CDR3 protein: CSVEQGGSGYEQYF. In nucleotides, the CDR3 is TGCAGCGTTGAACAAGGGGGGTCGGGCTACGAGCAGTACTTC.

This clonotype was observed a handful of times. This chain links TRBV14 with TRBJ1-6; D not certain. The CDR3 is 14 residues long. V was shortened by 4 bases and J by 9 bases, with 13 bases between the two germline ends. The germline gives CDR1 SGHDN, CDR2 FVKESK. Here the CDR3 DNA reads TGTGCCAGCAGCCCCCGGAGGGTGATTTCACCCCTCCACTTT. Encoded protein: CASSPRRVISPLHF.

The rearrangement uses TRBV18 and TRBJ1-4; 9 bases are a match to TRBD1. V lost 3 bases, J lost 6 bases, and 2 bases stayed unmatched. The CDR3 has 14 residues. Germline values: CDR1 KGHSH, CDR2 LQKENI. CDR3 sequence reads: CASSPRTGDEKLFF. In DNA form, the CDR3 reads TGTGCCAGCTCACCTCGGACAGGGGATGAAAAACTGTTTTTT.